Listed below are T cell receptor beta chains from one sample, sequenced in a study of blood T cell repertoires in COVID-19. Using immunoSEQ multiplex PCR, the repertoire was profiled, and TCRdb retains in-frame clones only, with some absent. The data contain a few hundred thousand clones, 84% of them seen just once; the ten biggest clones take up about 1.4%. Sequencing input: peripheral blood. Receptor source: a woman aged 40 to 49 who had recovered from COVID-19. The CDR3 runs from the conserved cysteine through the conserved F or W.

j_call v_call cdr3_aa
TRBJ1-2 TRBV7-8 CASSLVRDSVSYTF
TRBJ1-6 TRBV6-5 CASSYSRQGGSPLHF
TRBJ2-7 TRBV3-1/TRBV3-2 CASSQEARGEQYF
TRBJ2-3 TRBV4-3 CASSQAAIASDTQYF
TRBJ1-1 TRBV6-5 CASRTGTGKDTEAFF
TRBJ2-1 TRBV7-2 CASSLTGGHNEQFF
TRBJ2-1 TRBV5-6 CASSPGLPSYNEQFF
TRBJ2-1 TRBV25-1 CASSVGSSYNEQFF
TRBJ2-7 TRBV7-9 CASGAAGGLEQYF
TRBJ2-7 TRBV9 CASSDEGPYEQYF
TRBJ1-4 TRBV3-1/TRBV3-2 CASSQETWGGVREKLFF
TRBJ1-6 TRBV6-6 CASTLARGEDSPLHF
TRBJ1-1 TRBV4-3 CASSRRGGLDTEAFF
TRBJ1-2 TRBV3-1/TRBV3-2 CASSQDVVGGGYTF
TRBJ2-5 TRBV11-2 CASSQNAVSSGATETQYF
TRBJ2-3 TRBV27 CASSPVSGGTDTQYF
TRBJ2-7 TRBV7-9 CASSRQGAYEQYF
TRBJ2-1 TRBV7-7 CASSLGTSGIYEQFF
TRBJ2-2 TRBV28 CASSIVTGELFF
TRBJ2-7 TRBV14 CASSPGRGSLPAYEQYF
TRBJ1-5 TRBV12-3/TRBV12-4 CASSRGQNQPQHF
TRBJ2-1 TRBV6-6 CASSSLGRGGTNEQFF
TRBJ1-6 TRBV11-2 CASSLARNSPLHF
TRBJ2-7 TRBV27 CASAGQGASYEQYF
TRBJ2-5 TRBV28 CASIKASGQETQYF
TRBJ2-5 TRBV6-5 CASSYQEDSWETQYF
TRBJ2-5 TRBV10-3 CAISGQEEETQYF
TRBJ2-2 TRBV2 CASSAPGTANGELFF
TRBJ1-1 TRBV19 CASSNWGVTNIPEAFF
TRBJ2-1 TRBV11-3 CASSLDPAFDEQFF
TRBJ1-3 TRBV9 CASSPIGAGGNTIYF
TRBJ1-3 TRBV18 CASSEIATSGNTIYF
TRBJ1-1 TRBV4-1 CASSQDPGLNTEAFF
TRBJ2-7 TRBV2 CASRQGLAYEQYF
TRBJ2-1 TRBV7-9 CASSLVLAEYNEQFF